These 9 T cell receptor beta chains were all obtained from the same sample, sequenced in a study of control samples from healthy donors and cancer patients. Sequencing used immunoSEQ multiplex PCR; TCRdb keeps in-frame clones, though not all of them. The profile shows tens of thousands of clones, roughly 94% of them singletons. What was sequenced was blood. The receptors were gathered from a man aged 60 to 69 in good health.

This rearrangement joins TRBV10-3 to TRBJ2-5, with TRBD2 matching over 11 bases. Trimming at V came to 11 bases and at J to 5 bases, leaving 19 bases not matched to a gene. CDR1 and CDR2 (germline): ENHRY, SYGVKD. CDR3 size: 17 residues. The CDR3 is CAPRGELAGDVVETQYF. In DNA, the CDR3 is TGTGCCCCCAGGGGGGAACTAGCGGGAGATGTCGTTGAGACCCAGTACTTC.

The chain links TRBV12-5 to TRBJ2-1; no firm D call. CDR1 and CDR2 from the germline V gene are LGHNT and FRNRAP. The length of the CDR3 is 14 residues. V shed 6 bases and J shed 4 bases, with 13 bases lying between them. The CDR3 DNA reads as TGTGCTAGTGGCTCCGCCGGGCGATACAATGAGCAGTTCTTC. This codes for CASGSAGRYNEQFF.

The chain combines TRBV2 with TRBJ2-5; either TRBD1 or TRBD2 may supply D (5 bases each). The V end was cut by 5 bases, the J end by 2 bases, with 15 bases between. The germline V gene encodes CDR1 SNHLY and CDR2 FYNNEI. The CDR3 has 15 amino acids. CDR3 loop: CASSPGPGRQETQYF. In DNA, the CDR3 is TGTGCCAGCAGTCCCGGGCCAGGGAGACAAGAGACCCAGTACTTC. The full variable domain, completed using reference TRBV2 and TRBJ2-5, is EPEVTQTPSHQVTQMGQEVILRCVPISNHLYFYWYRQILGQKVEFLVSFYNNEISEKSEIFDDQFSVERPDGSNFTLKIRSTKLEDSAMYFCASSPGPGRQETQYFGPGTRLLVL.

The chain carries TRBV28 and TRBJ1-5; tentative D call: TRBD1 (6 bases). The CDR3 totals 15 residues. Germline CDR1 reads MDHEN; CDR2 reads SYDVKM. Trimming stripped 8 bases from V and 4 bases from J, with 18 bases between. CDR3 in DNA: TGTGCCAGCCCACCTCCTGGACAGCAAAATCAGCCCCAGCATTTT. Translating gives CASPPPGQQNQPQHF.

The chain joins TRBV27 to TRBJ2-7; D might be TRBD2 (5 bases). CDR1 is MNHEY and CDR2 is SMNVEV in the germline V gene (reference sequence). The CDR3 covers 14 residues. Deletions cut 3 bases from V and 3 bases from J, with 12 bases between. CDR3 coding DNA: TGTGCCAGCAGTTTTGGTGCCGGGGTCTACGAGCAGTACTTC. The encoded protein is CASSFGAGVYEQYF.

The V and J genes are TRBV30 and TRBJ2-1; either TRBD1 or TRBD2 may fit D (5 bases each). CDR1 is GTSNPN, CDR2 SVGIG, per germline (reference sequence). The CDR3 has 13 amino acids. Trimming left V 1 base short and J 4 bases short, with 8 bases between. The CDR3 reads CAWSEWGYNEQFF. The CDR3 nucleotides are TGTGCCTGGAGTGAGTGGGGGTACAATGAGCAGTTCTTC.

Concerning this clone itself: Sequence at one end of the junction differs from germline and may be a read error. This chain uses TRBV24-1 with TRBJ2-3, with 11 nucleotides matching TRBD2. This CDR3 region has 18 residues. Germline CDR1 reads KGHDR; CDR2 reads SFDVKD. Here the CDR3 DNA reads TGTGCCACCAGTGACCCCCAGGTAGCGGGAGGGAGCAGAGATACGCAGTATTTT. Protein: CATSDPQVAGGSRDTQYF.

This chain links TRBV18 with TRBJ2-7; D remains unclear. The CDR3 covers 13 residues. Per germline, CDR1 KGHSH and CDR2 LQKENI. Trimming removed 3 bases at V and 3 bases at J, with 9 bases between. CDR3: CASSPGRLYEQYF. The CDR3 DNA reads TGTGCCAGCTCACCTGGCAGGCTCTACGAGCAGTACTTC.

This sequence joins TRBV14 and TRBJ2-2; D gene unclear. V was trimmed by 1 base and J by 0 bases, leaving 12 bases between them. The CDR3 extends over 17 amino acids. CDR1 is SGHDN and CDR2 is FVKESK in the germline V gene. The CDR3 loop reads CASSQVDFLANTGELFF. In DNA form, the CDR3 reads TGTGCCAGCAGCCAAGTTGATTTTCTCGCGAACACCGGGGAGCTGTTTTTT.